The clone carrying this T cell receptor beta chain was seen a handful of times. Antigen: not known. Germline CDR1 reads MNHEY; CDR2 reads SVGEGT. The CDR3 consists of 14 residues. V lost 0 bases and J lost 6; bases outside the gene matches: 3. These data come from a study of T-cell memory formation after mild COVID-19. Study-level results: There were some responding clones in pre-infection memory, which suggested that cross-reactive memory had joined. From day 15 to 85, contracting clones were balanced between CD4 and CD8, whereas later expanders leaned toward CD4+.

Amplification by 5'RACE using constant-segment primers produced TCR alpha and TCR beta cDNA libraries that carried sample barcodes and UMIs. TCRdb re-called the 5' RACE reads with MiXCR, one entry per CDR3 protein. The sample holds 140,000 or so distinct CDR3 sequences, more than 13% seen once. Sequencing used PBMCs or a T cell subset sorted from them (not recorded which). The V call is TRBV6-2 or TRBV6-3, the J call TRBJ1-2; 8 bases line up with TRBD1. This TCR was sampled from an adult woman who had mild COVID-19 (a few samples of this study predate the infection). Cell type and time point are not known. In nucleotides, the CDR3 is TGTGCCAGCAGTTACTCCTCAGGGGGCGATGGCTACACCTTC. It encodes CASSYSSGGDGYTF.